The 12 T cell receptor beta chains in this list originate from one sample, sequenced in a study of blood T cell repertoires in COVID-19. Assay: immunoSEQ multiplex PCR; the TCRdb copy retains only in-frame clones and omits some. This sample yields about 190,000 clones, of which roughly 80% are seen a single time; about 3.5% belongs to the top ten. Sequences were obtained from PBMCs or T cells enriched from blood (not recorded which). The receptor set was obtained from a woman between 25 and 40 years old who had recovered from COVID-19.

This rearrangement joins TRBV19 to TRBJ2-2, with D possibly matching TRBD1 (6 bases). Germline V gene lookup returns CDR1 LNHDA and CDR2 SQIVND (reference sequence). The CDR3 is made up of 16 amino acids. The V gene lost 2 bases and the J gene lost 6 bases, with 16 bases spanning the gap. CDR3 coding DNA: TGTGCCAGTAGTATACGATCCGGTGAGGGGGCCGGGGAGCTGTTTTTT. Amino acids: CASSIRSGEGAGELFF.

This rearrangement joins TRBV5-1 to TRBJ1-1, with 9 bases that match TRBD1. V shed 4 bases and J 0 bases; nucleotides not matched to a gene: 16. CDR1 and CDR2 from the germline V gene are SGHRS and YFSETQ. CDR3 length: 19 amino acids. The CDR3 protein is CASSPSWGDRELVNTEAFF. CDR3 in DNA: TGCGCCAGCAGCCCTTCCTGGGGGGACAGGGAGTTAGTGAACACTGAAGCTTTCTTT.

The genes are TRBV27 and TRBJ2-7, with a possible D match to TRBD2 (6 bases). The germline V gene encodes CDR1 MNHEY and CDR2 SMNVEV (reference sequence). The CDR3 is 16 amino acids. Deletions cut 5 bases from V and 2 bases from J, with 19 bases between. CDR3 sequence reads: CASSPLGGGLTYEQYF. CDR3 nucleotides: TGTGCCAGCAGTCCCCTCGGGGGTGGGCTTACCTACGAGCAGTACTTC.

CDR3 nucleotide sequence: TGTGCCAGCAGAACTTACGGGACTATCCCCTACGAGCAGTACGTC. This sequence encodes CASRTYGTIPYEQYV. The rearrangement uses TRBV27 and TRBJ2-7, with 7 bases lining up with TRBD2. V shed 6 bases, J shed 2 bases, and the junction held 10 bases outside the gene matches. Germline values: CDR1 MNHEY, CDR2 SMNVEV (reference sequence). This CDR3 is 15 amino acids long.

This rearrangement joins TRBV7-9 to TRBJ2-7; the D gene is possibly TRBD1 (6 bases). With 4 bases removed from V and 0 bases from J, the gap between germline ends came to 7 bases. CDR1 SEHNR and CDR2 FQNEAQ come from the germline V gene (reference sequence). The CDR3 is 13 amino acids. This CDR3 is CASSWTASYEQYF. The CDR3, as DNA: TGTGCCAGCAGCTGGACAGCCTCCTACGAGCAGTACTTC. Together with reference TRBV7-9 and TRBJ2-7, the CDR3 gives the full variable domain: DTGVSQNPRHKITKRGQNVTFRCDPISEHNRLYWYRQTLGQGPEFLTYFQNEAQLEKSRLLSDRFSAERPKGSFSTLEIQRTEQGDSAMYLCASSWTASYEQYFGPGTRLTVT.

The chain couples TRBV2 to TRBJ2-1; the match to TRBD2 covers 8 bases. Losses at the gene ends were 6 bases for V and 0 bases for J; bases not matched to a gene: 7. The CDR3 extends over 16 amino acids. Per germline, CDR1 SNHLY and CDR2 FYNNEI. CDR3 protein: CASSILAGSSYNEQFF. DNA of the CDR3: TGTGCCAGCAGCATCCTAGCGGGTAGCTCCTACAATGAGCAGTTCTTC.

The gene calls are TRBV12-3 or TRBV12-4 and TRBJ2-5; possible D gene TRBD2, 6 bases. The V end lost 2 bases, the J end lost 9 bases, and 13 bases lay between the germline ends. This CDR3 contains 13 residues. CDR3: CASSLNLASAQYF. CDR3 nucleotide sequence: TGTGCCAGCAGTTTAAATCTAGCGTCGGCCCAGTACTTC.

This chain uses TRBV2 with TRBJ1-4; possibly TRBD1 for D (6 bases). V was trimmed by 5 bases and J by 2 bases, leaving 15 bases between them. The CDR3 loop spans 16 amino acids. CDR1 and CDR2 (germline): SNHLY, FYNNEI. CDR3 protein: CASSTGFFGTNEKLFF. In DNA, the CDR3 is TGTGCCAGCAGTACAGGGTTTTTTGGGACTAATGAAAAACTGTTTTTT.

The genes are TRBV28 and TRBJ2-1; 9 bases are a match to TRBD2. CDR1 is MDHEN and CDR2 is SYDVKM in the germline V gene. V was clipped by 5 bases and J by 6 bases; unmatched bases: 11. This CDR3 has 16 amino acids. CDR3 coding DNA: TGTGCCAGCAGTGTAGCCGGCGGGAGGGGGACCAATGAGCAGTTCTTC. It yields the protein CASSVAGGRGTNEQFF.

The chain has TRBV18 and TRBJ2-7, with D perhaps matching TRBD1 (6 bases). This CDR3 spans 14 amino acids. V lost 4 bases and J 2 bases, leaving 12 bases between the germline ends. Germline assignment: CDR1 KGHSH and CDR2 LQKENI. DNA for the CDR3: TGTGCCAGCTCACTAAACAGGGACACCTACGAGCAGTACGTC. Amino acid sequence: CASSLNRDTYEQYV.

V is TRBV10-3 and J is TRBJ1-5; 7 bases match TRBD1. The J segment lost 4 bases and the V segment lost 8 bases, leaving 5 bases of the junction unmatched. Germline CDR1 ENHRY, CDR2 SYGVKD. This CDR3 contains 13 residues. The DNA for the CDR3 is TGTGCCATCGGGCGGGACAGTAATCAGCCCCAGCATTTT. Protein: CAIGRDSNQPQHF.

The chain uses TRBV7-9 and TRBJ2-1, with D possibly matching TRBD1 (5 bases). Per the germline V gene, CDR1 is SEHNR and CDR2 is FQNEAQ (reference sequence). The V and J ends lost 5 bases and 7 bases respectively, with 12 bases between them. The CDR3 is made up of 13 amino acids. The chain's CDR3 is CASSGRGKNEQFF. In DNA form, the CDR3 reads TGTGCCAGCAGCGGTAGGGGCAAAAATGAGCAGTTCTTC.